The 18 T cell receptor beta chains reported below all come from one sample, sequenced in a study of identifying expanded T cells in peripheral blood. Repertoires were generated with immunoSEQ multiplex PCR, while TCRdb's copy carries only in-frame clones and drops some. The sample yields about 89,000 clones, about 87% seen once. Sample: blood. The receptors originated from a person aged 18 to 70 in good health.

This clone was seen only a few times. This chain uses TRBV6-1 with TRBJ1-2; D perhaps matches TRBD1 (6 bases). Germline values: CDR1 MNHNS, CDR2 SASEGT. Between the trimmed V and J ends, which lost 6 bases and 5 bases, there was a span of 10 bases. This CDR3 is 12 amino acids long. The CDR3 here is CASRSGEYGYTF. The CDR3 bases are TGTGCCAGCAGGTCAGGGGAATATGGCTACACCTTC.

The chain combines TRBV28 with TRBJ1-4; 8 bases line up with TRBD1. The CDR3 consists of 15 residues. V shed 5 bases, J shed 5 bases, and the junction held 7 bases outside the gene matches. Germline lookup yields CDR1 MDHEN and CDR2 SYDVKM. The CDR3 spells CASSTLTGGNEKLFF. CDR3 sequence (DNA): TGTGCCAGCAGTACACTCACAGGGGGAAATGAAAAACTGTTTTTT.

The chain recombines TRBV6-5 with TRBJ1-1; possibly TRBD1 for D (5 bases). The CDR3 is 14 amino acids. Germline V gives CDR1 MNHEY, CDR2 SVGAGI. V lost 2 bases to trimming and J lost 3 bases, with 10 bases between them. This CDR3 reads CASSYRGIDTEAFF. CDR3 nucleotides: TGTGCCAGCAGTTACAGGGGTATAGACACTGAAGCTTTCTTT.

This chain joins TRBV27 and TRBJ2-2, with 8 bases fitting TRBD2. Germline V CDR1 and CDR2: MNHEY, SMNVEV (reference sequence). V dropped 6 bases and J dropped 0; count of bases not matched to a gene: 0. This CDR3 comprises 14 residues. In DNA form, the CDR3 reads TGTGCCAGCAGACTAGCGGCGAACACCGGGGAGCTGTTTTTT. As protein: CASRLAANTGELFF.

The rearrangement links TRBV28 to TRBJ1-5; tentatively, D is TRBD1 (5 bases). Trimming took 2 bases from V and 2 from J, leaving 10 bases between them. The CDR3 has 15 residues. Germline-derived CDR1 and CDR2 are MDHEN and SYDVKM. CDR3 nucleotide sequence: TGTGCCAGCAGTTTAGGGGTGGGGGGCAATCAGCCCCAGCATTTT. Its protein product is CASSLGVGGNQPQHF. Full variable domain (outside the CDR3, taken from reference TRBV28 and TRBJ1-5): DVKVTQSSRYLVKRTGEKVFLECVQDMDHENMFWYRQDPGLGLRLIYFSYDVKMKEKGDIPEGYSVSREKKERFSLILESASTNQTSMYLCASSLGVGGNQPQHFGDGTRLSIL.

This chain joins TRBV30 and TRBJ2-1, with D possibly being TRBD1 (6 bases). Trimming shortened V by 0 bases and J by 9 bases, and 15 bases separated the two germline ends. The CDR3 has 14 residues. Per germline, CDR1 GTSNPN and CDR2 SVGIG (reference sequence). CDR3 nucleotide sequence: TGTGCCTGGAGTGTAGGGGGAGTGGGCATTGAGCAGTTCTTC. Encoded protein: CAWSVGGVGIEQFF.

This chain joins TRBV18 and TRBJ2-7, with a weak D call TRBD2 (5 bases). Looked up from germline, CDR1 is KGHSH and CDR2 is LQKENI. The CDR3 runs to 15 residues. Trimming took 1 base from V and 3 from J, leaving 13 bases between them. The CDR3 protein is CASSPLARGLYEQYF. CDR3 coding DNA: TGTGCCAGCTCACCACTTGCTAGAGGGCTCTACGAGCAGTACTTC. Combining the CDR3 with reference TRBV18 and TRBJ2-7 gives the whole variable domain NAGVMQNPRHLVRRRGQEARLRCSPMKGHSHVYWYRQLPEEGLKFMVYLQKENIIDESGMPKERFSAEFPKEGPSILRIQQVVRGDSAAYFCASSPLARGLYEQYFGPGTRLTVT.

This chain joins TRBV18 and TRBJ1-5; D gene uncertain. There are 13 residues in the CDR3. The ends were cut back, 2 bases at V and 3 bases at J, with 5 bases in the middle. Germline V gene lookup returns CDR1 KGHSH and CDR2 LQKENI. The CDR3 bases are TGTGCCAGCTCACCAGGCCACAATCAGCCCCAGCATTTT. Residues: CASSPGHNQPQHF.

The rearrangement links TRBV5-6 to TRBJ2-3; D uncertain. The germline V and J ends were trimmed by 4 bases and 2 bases, with 5 bases remaining between them. Germline V gives CDR1 SGHDT, CDR2 YYEEEE. The CDR3 is 12 residues long. In DNA, the CDR3 is TGTGCCAGCAGCGTATACACAGATACGCAGTATTTT. It is translated as CASSVYTDTQYF.

This clone was found many times. Additional DNA sequences in this sample encode the identical CDR3. The gene calls are TRBV28 and TRBJ2-7; maybe TRBD1 (5 bases). V lost 1 base and J lost 0, with 10 bases in between. From germline, CDR1 is MDHEN and CDR2 SYDVKM. The CDR3 consists of 15 residues. The chain's CDR3 is CASSLLPDTSYEQYF. CDR3 coding DNA: TGTGCCAGCAGTTTATTACCGGACACCTCCTACGAGCAGTACTTC. Drawing the rest from reference TRBV28 and TRBJ2-7, the complete variable domain is DVKVTQSSRYLVKRTGEKVFLECVQDMDHENMFWYRQDPGLGLRLIYFSYDVKMKEKGDIPEGYSVSREKKERFSLILESASTNQTSMYLCASSLLPDTSYEQYFGPGTRLTVT.

This chain joins TRBV19 and TRBJ2-2, with D unresolved. This CDR3 spans 13 amino acids. Trimming removed 3 bases from V and 5 bases from J, with 7 bases in between. CDR1 LNHDA and CDR2 SQIVND come from the germline V gene (reference sequence). In nucleotides, the CDR3 is TGTGCCAGTAGTATGGCCAGAACCGGGGAGCTGTTTTTT. Its translation is CASSMARTGELFF.

The rearrangement joins TRBV7-9 to TRBJ2-7, with TRBD1 matching over 10 bases. The CDR3 is made up of 15 amino acids. Germline CDR1 and CDR2: SEHNR and FQNEAQ (reference sequence). After removal of 0 bases from V and 4 bases from J, the junction contained 3 bases not matched to a gene. The CDR3 region is CASSLARDRGYEQYF. CDR3 DNA: TGTGCCAGCAGCTTAGCGAGGGACAGGGGTTACGAGCAGTACTTC.

The V and J genes are TRBV18 and TRBJ2-7, with a tentative D call TRBD1 (5 bases). CDR3 length: 14 residues. The germline CDR1 and CDR2 sequences are KGHSH and LQKENI. V lost 0 bases and J lost 2, with 8 bases in between. CDR3 loop: CASSPPAGTYEQYF. CDR3 in DNA: TGTGCCAGCTCACCACCGGCAGGGACCTACGAGCAGTACTTC.

The J gene is TRBJ2-1, the V gene TRBV5-6; 7 nucleotides agree with TRBD1. The CDR3 sequence is 14 residues long. Germline lookup yields CDR1 SGHDT and CDR2 YYEEEE. J was trimmed by 3 bases and V by 3 bases; bases with no gene match: 3. In DNA form, the CDR3 reads TGTGCCAGCAGCTCTACAGGGGTCTACAATGAGCAGTTCTTC. It encodes CASSSTGVYNEQFF. Supplemented by reference TRBV5-6 and TRBJ2-1, the full variable domain reads DAGVTQSPTHLIKTRGQQVTLRCSPKSGHDTVSWYQQALGQGPQFIFQYYEEEERQRGNFPDRFSGHQFPNYSSELNVNALLLGDSALYLCASSSTGVYNEQFFGPGTRLTVL.

This clone was counted once. The chain couples TRBV5-8 to TRBJ1-1; perhaps TRBD1 as D (5 bases). V dropped 0 bases and J dropped 0 bases, with 6 bases sitting between them. Germline CDR1 SGHTS, CDR2 YDEGEE. The CDR3 has 14 amino acids. The CDR3, as DNA: TGTGCCAGCAGCTTGGACAGGCTGAACACTGAAGCTTTCTTT. It codes for CASSLDRLNTEAFF.

The chain has TRBV27 and TRBJ2-2; 11 bases line up with TRBD2. CDR3 size: 18 residues. The J segment lost 1 base and the V segment lost 0 bases, leaving 4 bases of the junction unmatched. Germline V CDR1 and CDR2: MNHEY, SMNVEV (reference sequence). CDR3 coding DNA: TGTGCCAGCAGTTTATCCTTCGGACTAGCGGGGAACACCGGGGAGCTGTTTTTT. Translated, it gives CASSLSFGLAGNTGELFF.

V usage is TRBV2 and J usage is TRBJ1-1, with 11 bases matching TRBD1. V shed 4 bases and J 6 bases; nucleotides not matched to a gene: 10. There are 16 residues in the CDR3. Germline CDR1 SNHLY, CDR2 FYNNEI. In DNA form, the CDR3 reads TGTGCCAGCAGTGCCCATCCGGGACAGGGGGGACCTGAAGCTTTCTTT. Encoded protein: CASSAHPGQGGPEAFF.

CDR3 in DNA: TGTGCCAGTAGTGTCCGGGACACTGAAGCTTTCTTT. Residues: CASSVRDTEAFF. This chain uses TRBV19 with TRBJ1-1; D gene ambiguous. V lost 5 bases, J lost 3 bases, and 7 bases lay in between. The CDR3 totals 12 residues. CDR1 LNHDA and CDR2 SQIVND come from the germline V gene (reference sequence).